The 9 T cell receptor beta chains presented below share a single source sample, sequenced in a study of T cell repertoires in aging, cancer and after chemotherapy. TCR beta rearrangements were amplified from peripheral blood genomic DNA. Rearranged V-D-J TRB sequences were amplified with a mixed TRB-A/B primer pool. From the multiplex PCR reads, TCRdb called clonotypes with MiXCR, one entry per CDR3 protein. The sample gives roughly 8,600 distinct CDR3 sequences, 20% to 25% of which show up once; 2.8% is in the top ten. Material: blood. These receptors were taken from a human donor with a blood cancer.

By share, this clonotype counts as medium-sized. The rearrangement uses TRBV29-1 and TRBJ1-1; D not certain. Trimming shortened V by 1 base and J by 4 bases, and 10 bases separated the two germline ends. Germline values: CDR1 SQVTM, CDR2 ANQGSEA. CDR3 length: 13 amino acids. DNA for the CDR3: TGCAGCGTTGAAGGGGGTGAAGTCACTGAAGCTTTCTTT. It translates to CSVEGGEVTEAFF.

Relative to its sample, this clonotype is medium-sized. J is TRBJ2-1 and V is TRBV30; TRBD2 aligns across 10 bases. V was pared by 3 bases and J by 7 bases, with 15 bases of the junction left unmatched. The CDR3 extends over 17 amino acids. CDR1 and CDR2 (germline): GTSNPN, SVGIG (reference sequence). CDR3 in DNA: TGTGCCTGGAGACCCACCGGGGAGCGGGGGGGCCGGAATGAGCAGTTCTTC. The encoded protein is CAWRPTGERGGRNEQFF.

By its share, this clonotype is medium-sized. This chain uses TRBV24-1 with TRBJ2-5; D may match TRBD1 or TRBD2 (6 bases each). Germline values: CDR1 KGHDR, CDR2 SFDVKD. CDR3 length: 12 amino acids. The V gene lost 8 bases and the J gene lost 5 bases, with 11 bases spanning the gap. Here the CDR3 reads CATNGGGETQYF. The DNA for the CDR3 is TGTGCCACCAACGGAGGGGGGGAGACCCAGTACTTC.

This clonotype is medium-sized. The rearrangement joins TRBV12-3 or TRBV12-4 to TRBJ2-7; D not certain. The CDR3 runs to 17 residues. The V and J ends lost 3 bases and 3 bases respectively, with 21 bases between them. CDR3 sequence reads: CASSFGRSTATIYEQYF. CDR3 nucleotide sequence: TGTGCCAGCAGTTTCGGACGCTCTACAGCCACCATCTACGAGCAGTACTTC.

Details on this clonotype: This may arise from a read error, as a much more abundant clone is one base away. This rearrangement joins TRBV5-4 to TRBJ2-7; possibly TRBD2 for D (5 bases). The CDR3 loop spans 17 amino acids. Germline V CDR1 and CDR2: SGHNT, YYREEE (reference sequence). The CDR3 here is CASSPDDRLASPYEHYF. CDR3 bases: TGTGCCAGCAGCCCTGACGATAGGCTAGCCTCCCCCTACGAGCATTACTTC. Based on the CDR3 plus reference TRBV5-4 and TRBJ2-7, the full variable domain is ETGVTQSPTHLIKTRGQQVTLRCSSQSGHNTVSWYQQALGQGPQFIFQYYREEENGRGNFPPRFSGLQFPNYSSELNVNALELDDSALYLCASSPDDRLASPYEHYFGPGTRLTVT.

Judged by abundance, this clonotype is medium-sized. This chain joins TRBV29-1 and TRBJ2-1; no reliable D call. This CDR3 is 12 amino acids long. CDR1 is SQVTM and CDR2 is ANQGSEA in the germline V gene. With 1 base removed from V and 7 bases from J, the gap between germline ends came to 8 bases. CDR3 loop: CSVEARRNEQFF. Here the CDR3 DNA reads TGCAGCGTTGAAGCTCGAAGGAATGAGCAGTTCTTC.

The chain couples TRBV2 to TRBJ1-4; no clear D. V gave up 5 bases and J gave up 7 bases, with 11 bases separating them. The CDR3 is made up of 13 amino acids. Germline assignment: CDR1 SNHLY and CDR2 FYNNEI. The CDR3 loop reads CASSRSRGEKLFF. The CDR3 nucleotides read TGTGCCAGCAGTCGGAGTAGAGGTGAAAAACTGTTTTTT.

The rearrangement links TRBV5-1 to TRBJ1-2; TRBD1 might be the D (5 bases). Germline CDR1 and CDR2: SGHRS and YFSETQ. Trimming shortened V by 4 bases and J by 8 bases, and 12 bases separated the two germline ends. This CDR3 is built from 12 residues. The CDR3 DNA reads as TGCGCCAGCAGCACCTCGGGGGAGGGCTACACCTTC. It codes for CASSTSGEGYTF.

Judged by abundance, this clonotype is medium-sized. The chain links TRBV6-6 to TRBJ2-5, with D unclear. V was clipped by 6 bases and J by 0 bases, with 5 bases between them. In germline, CDR1 is MNHNY, CDR2 SVGAGI (reference sequence). The CDR3 spans 12 residues. CDR3 bases: TGTGCCAGCAGCGGTTACCAAGAGACCCAGTACTTC. As protein: CASSGYQETQYF.